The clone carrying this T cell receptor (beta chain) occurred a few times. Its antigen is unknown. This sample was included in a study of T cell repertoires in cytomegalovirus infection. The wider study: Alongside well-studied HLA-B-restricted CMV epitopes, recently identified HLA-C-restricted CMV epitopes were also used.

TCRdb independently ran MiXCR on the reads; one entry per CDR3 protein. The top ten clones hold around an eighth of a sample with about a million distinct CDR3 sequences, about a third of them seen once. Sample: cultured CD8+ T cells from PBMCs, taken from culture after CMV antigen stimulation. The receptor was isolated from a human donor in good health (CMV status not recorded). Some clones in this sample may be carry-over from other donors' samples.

The CDR3 sequence: CASSLWTGISNEKLFF. DNA of the CDR3: TGTGCCAGCAGCTTATGGACAGGTATAAGTAATGAAAAACTGTTTTTT. The gene calls are TRBV7-9 and TRBJ1-4, with 7 bases aligning to TRBD1. V trimming: 2 bases; J trimming: 4 bases; junction bases outside the gene matches: 7. The CDR3 runs 16 residues. Germline V gene lookup returns CDR1 SEHNR and CDR2 FQNEAQ (reference sequence).